What follows describes a single T cell receptor (beta chain). As originally analysed: Estimation of nucleated cell counts relied on the amplification of reference gene primers. Using immunoSEQ multiplex PCR, the repertoire was profiled, and TCRdb retains in-frame clones only, with some absent. The V and J calls and clone size are taken from that table; D and trimming were inferred from the DNA. The table has roughly 74,000 clones, about 90% seen once. This record comes from a study of blood T cell repertoires in COVID-19. Across the whole study: Nucleic acid was either cDNA or gDNA, and it came from T cells, B-cell-depleted T cells, or PBMCs.

This receptor was identified in an elderly woman with active or convalescent COVID-19. Sequenced: peripheral blood.

The chain's CDR3 is CASSPPVQGVGGNTIYF. The CDR3 DNA reads as TGTGCCAGCTCACCACCGGTGCAGGGGGTTGGTGGAAACACCATATATTTT. The chain combines TRBV18 with TRBJ1-3; 7 bases agree with TRBD1. The CDR3 extends over 17 amino acids. The J segment lost 3 bases and the V segment lost 0 bases, leaving 8 bases of the junction unmatched. Germline values: CDR1 KGHSH, CDR2 LQKENI.